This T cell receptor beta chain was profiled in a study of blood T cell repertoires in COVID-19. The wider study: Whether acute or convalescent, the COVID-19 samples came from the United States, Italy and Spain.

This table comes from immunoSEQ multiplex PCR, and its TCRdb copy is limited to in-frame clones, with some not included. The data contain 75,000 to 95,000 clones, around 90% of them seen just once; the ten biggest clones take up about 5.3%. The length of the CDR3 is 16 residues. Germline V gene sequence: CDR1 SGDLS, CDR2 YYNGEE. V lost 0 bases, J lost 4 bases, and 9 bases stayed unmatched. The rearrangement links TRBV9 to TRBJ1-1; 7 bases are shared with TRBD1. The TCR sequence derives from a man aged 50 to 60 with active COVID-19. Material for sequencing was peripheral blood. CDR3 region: CASSVGPGGLATEAFF. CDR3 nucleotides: TGTGCCAGCAGCGTAGGCCCAGGGGGGTTGGCCACTGAAGCTTTCTTT. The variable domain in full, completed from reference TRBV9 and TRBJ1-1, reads DSGVTQTPKHLITATGQRVTLRCSPRSGDLSVYWYQQSLDQGLQFLIQYYNGEERAKGNILERFSAQQFPDLHSELNLSSLELGDSALYFCASSVGPGGLATEAFFGQGTRLTVV.